The T cell receptor beta chain described here comes from a study of OX40 agonist ivuxolimab in advanced cancers. The overall study: A mean age of approximately 64 years, range roughly 23 to 85, was recorded, and approximately 85% were male. Partial responses were seen in three patients, one with hepatocellular carcinoma and two with cutaneous melanoma.

The repertoire was sequenced with immunoSEQ multiplex PCR; TCRdb's copy has only in-frame clones and lacks some. Of tens of thousands of clones in the sample, about four fifths are singletons; the top ten hold 4% to 5.5%. To note about this clone: The antigen is undetermined.

Whole-study results and caveats: Not determined was the antigen specificity of the expanded peripheral T cells.

The length of the CDR3 is 12 residues. Trimming left V 2 bases short and J 7 bases short, with 6 bases between. Germline V gene lookup returns CDR1 MGHDK and CDR2 SYGVNS. Material: CD4+ or CD8+ T cells sorted from blood, obtained in a trial of the OX40 agonist ivuxolimab. This rearrangement joins TRBV25-1 to TRBJ2-1; D uncertain. The clonotype was recovered from an adult with an advanced solid tumor such as melanoma, head and neck, liver or kidney cancer. CDR3 amino acids: CASSERLNEQFF. CDR3 nucleotides: TGTGCCAGCAGTGAAAGGCTGAATGAGCAGTTCTTC.